The T cell receptor (beta chain) described here comes from a study of blood T cell repertoires in COVID-19 (dated by TCRdb to about 2020). Looking at the study overall: Samples from collaborators originated in the United States, Italy and Spain and spanned both the acute and convalescent phases of COVID-19. Samples came from the ongoing ImmuneRACE study (first 160 participants) plus 1,254 subjects from 6 global collaborators. The sample metadata nearly always contained a de-identified subject ID, COVID-19 status, age in years and sex. The repertoires were made available in a free public database intended to serve as a resource for research on the immune response to SARS-CoV-2. Where available, HLA class I and class II types were obtained from metadata supplied by the sample provider rather than from assay-based typing. The prospective study material was composed of cDNA or gDNA derived from T cells, B-cell-depleted T cells, or PBMCs. Subjects who had been exposed to COVID-19, were actively infected with it, or had recovered from it provided the deeply sampled blood TCRbeta repertoires that made up the dataset.

The immunoSEQ Assay, a bias-controlled multiplex PCR, was used to amplify TCRbeta CDR3 regions from genomic DNA. As for the original processing: The number of nucleated cells in each sample was estimated by amplification of reference gene primers within the assay. Sequence reads were collapsed and filtered to measure the absolute abundance of every unique TCRbeta CDR3 rearrangement. For each sample, productive Simpson clonality was calculated as the square root of Simpson's diversity index over productive rearrangements. The table was pulled from immuneACCESS by TCRdb, which kept in-frame rearrangements only. Such tables lose some clones; where checked, under half of the loss comes from unresolved V genes, and the rest has no known cause. V, J and clone size are those of that table, while D and trimming were read from the DNA. The sample includes over 200,000 clones, with 60% to 75% observed a single time. The ten largest clonotypes hold approximately 3.2% of the sample.

Of note for this clone: Its antigen is unknown. No base quality information exists; no much larger clone differs at one position.

Reading from cysteine to phenylalanine, the CDR3 counts 17 amino acids. Only the CDR3 DNA stays, 51 bases, in frame from base 1. Looking up the germline V gene yields CDR1 SGHRS and CDR2 YFSETQ. A distance of 27 bases separates the germline ends of V and J, which lose 5 bases and 9 bases respectively. Collaborating institutions collected whole blood in K2EDTA tubes following their own protocols. For TCRbeta analysis, collaborators shipped samples as frozen whole blood, isolated PBMCs, or DNA extracted from either of those sample types. Beyond this particular receptor, the publication reports: The quantity of clinical and demographic metadata differed by source and by participant and was supplied without curation.

The chain uses TRBV5-1 and TRBJ2-1; the D gene is perhaps TRBD2, from 6 matching bases. This receptor was taken from a woman at least 80 years old with acute or convalescent COVID-19. Sequencing input: peripheral blood. CDR3 loop: CASSPIGTQLRAVEQFF. The base sequence is TGCGCCAGCAGTCCTATAGGGACTCAGCTACGGGCAGTTGAGCAGTTCTTC.